Below, 14 T cell receptor beta chains from the same sample are listed, as sequenced in a study of Graves' ophthalmopathy and Graves' hyperthyroidism. Scientists amplified the TCR beta CDR3 regions from RNA transcripts. HTBI primers were employed in first-round RT-PCR, then a second-round multiplex PCR followed. One entry per CDR3 protein results from TCRdb running MiXCR on the multiplex PCR reads. The table lists 500,000 to 700,000 distinct CDR3 sequences, 22% of them singletons. Sequencing input: peripheral blood. The receptors come from a woman aged 18-35 years with stable Graves' hyperthyroidism. Some clones in this sample may be carry-over from other donors' samples.

The V and J genes are TRBV28 and TRBJ2-7; D unclear. This CDR3 region has 11 residues. CDR1 and CDR2 from the germline V gene are MDHEN and SYDVKM. Trimming stripped 1 base from V and 6 bases from J, with 4 bases between. Here the CDR3 DNA reads TGTGCCAGCAGTTTATATAGCGAGCAGTACTTC. Amino acids: CASSLYSEQYF.

Many counts were recorded for this clonotype. V gene TRBV6-1 combines with J gene TRBJ2-7; D is undetermined. CDR1 MNHNS and CDR2 SASEGT come from the germline V gene. V was cut by 6 bases and J by 2 bases, with 8 bases left in between. The CDR3 sequence is 12 residues long. The CDR3 sequence is CASRTVTYEQYF. The CDR3 DNA reads as TGTGCCAGCAGGACGGTCACCTACGAGCAGTACTTC.

The chain links TRBV5-6 to TRBJ1-1; D remains ambiguous. The CDR3 contains 14 residues. Germline CDR1 reads SGHDT; CDR2 reads YYEEEE. The V end was cut by 2 bases, the J end by 8 bases, with 16 bases between. CDR3 nucleotide sequence: TGTGCCAGCAGCTTCGGCCGGAGAGGGCACGAAGCTTTCTTT. Protein sequence: CASSFGRRGHEAFF.

This clonotype has a count of ten or more. The chain is built from TRBV27 and TRBJ1-1; D is perhaps TRBD1 (5 bases). The CDR3 length is 14 residues. Deletions cut 2 bases from V and 3 bases from J, with 10 bases between. Germline V gene lookup returns CDR1 MNHEY and CDR2 SMNVEV (reference sequence). CDR3 loop: CASSLRGVYTEAFF. The CDR3 DNA reads TGTGCCAGCAGTTTAAGAGGGGTCTACACTGAAGCTTTCTTT.

The table lists this clonotype with many counts. The chain carries TRBV4-1 and TRBJ2-2; a possible D gene is TRBD1 (6 bases). Trimming cost V 5 bases and J 1 base, with 11 bases left between them. Germline V gene lookup returns CDR1 MGHRA and CDR2 YSYEKL. The CDR3 has 15 residues. CDR3 sequence: CASSSPGQNTGELFF. The CDR3 DNA sequence: TGCGCCAGCAGCTCGCCGGGACAGAACACCGGGGAGCTGTTTTTT.

The chain joins TRBV29-1 to TRBJ2-7; the match to TRBD1 covers 7 bases. Germline CDR1 SQVTM, CDR2 ANQGSEA. The V gene end was trimmed by 6 bases and the J gene end by 2 bases; junction bases not matched to a gene: 10. This CDR3 comprises 14 residues. CDR3 sequence: CSVTPPGQPYEQYF. The CDR3 DNA sequence: TGCAGCGTCACCCCTCCGGGACAGCCCTACGAGCAGTACTTC.

There are many counts of this clonotype. The chain carries TRBV28 and TRBJ2-5, with 8 bases lining up with TRBD1. The V and J ends lost 5 bases and 5 bases, in that order; junction bases with no gene match: 4. Germline assignment: CDR1 MDHEN and CDR2 SYDVKM. The CDR3 runs to 13 residues. The CDR3: CASSQGTGETQYF. In DNA form, the CDR3 reads TGTGCCAGCAGTCAGGGGACAGGCGAGACCCAGTACTTC.

This clonotype was observed at least ten times. The gene calls are TRBV28 and TRBJ1-6, with D uncertain. Germline CDR1 and CDR2: MDHEN and SYDVKM. Trimming removed 3 bases from V and 8 bases from J, with 20 bases in between. CDR3 length equals 17 residues. This chain's CDR3 is CASSLGRWGEIDSPLHF. The CDR3, as DNA: TGTGCCAGCAGTTTGGGAAGGTGGGGAGAAATTGATTCACCCCTCCACTTT.

This clonotype was picked up a small number of times. The chain recombines TRBV12-3 or TRBV12-4 with TRBJ1-6; 7 nucleotides agree with TRBD1. CDR3 size: 16 residues. Unmatched junction bases numbered 6, after V lost 7 bases and J lost 0 bases. CDR3 amino acids: CASTRDRSSYNSPLHF. In DNA, the CDR3 is TGTGCCAGCACCCGGGACAGAAGCTCCTATAATTCACCCCTCCACTTT.

The V gene is TRBV6-4, the J gene TRBJ2-5, with 9 nucleotides matching TRBD1. The trim removed 5 bases at V and 5 bases at J, leaving 9 bases unmatched. This CDR3 spans 15 amino acids. Per the germline V gene, CDR1 is MRHNA and CDR2 is SNTAGT. CDR3 sequence: CASSSPDRGGETQYF. CDR3 DNA: TGTGCCAGCAGTTCCCCGGACAGGGGTGGGGAGACCCAGTACTTC.

As DNA, the CDR3 is TGTGCCAGCAGTCATATTCGACAGGATGGTGCAACTTTCTCTGGAAACACCATATATTTT. Its protein is CASSHIRQDGATFSGNTIYF. The rearrangement uses TRBV7-1 and TRBJ1-3, with D maybe TRBD1 (6 bases). TRBV7-1 is marked as an open reading frame, function uncertain. The V gene lost 6 bases and the J gene lost 0 bases, with 27 bases spanning the gap. The CDR3 loop spans 20 amino acids.

This clonotype showed up many times. The chain combines TRBV28 with TRBJ2-5; possible D gene TRBD1, 5 bases. Germline-derived CDR1 and CDR2 are MDHEN and SYDVKM. Trimming cost V 3 bases and J 1 base, with 9 bases left between them. There are 14 residues in the CDR3. The CDR3 region is CASSFIGAQETQYF. CDR3 coding DNA: TGTGCCAGCAGTTTTATAGGGGCCCAAGAGACCCAGTACTTC.

The chain is built from TRBV3-1 and TRBJ2-5; tentative D call: TRBD2 (7 bases). Germline values: CDR1 LGHDT, CDR2 YNNKEL (reference sequence). Trimming removed 3 bases from V and 10 bases from J, with 18 bases in between. The CDR3 sequence is 14 residues long. The CDR3 protein is CASSHARGGAYQYF. CDR3 nucleotides: TGTGCCAGCAGCCATGCCCGAGGGGGGGCTTACCAGTACTTC.

This clonotype was seen repeatedly, ten times or more. The V gene is TRBV2, the J gene TRBJ1-1; 9 nucleotides agree with TRBD1. Germline V lookup: CDR1 SNHLY, CDR2 FYNNEI. V trimming: 5 bases; J trimming: 6 bases; junction bases outside the gene matches: 13. This CDR3 region has 16 residues. CDR3 DNA: TGTGCCAGCAGTCCCCTCGGGACAGGGAAAGCATCTGAAGCTTTCTTT. Translation gives CASSPLGTGKASEAFF.